These T cell receptor beta chains were read from a single sample in a study of T-cell reconstitution after alpha-beta-depleted transplantation in children. In TCRdb, the PCR reads were re-called with MiXCR into one record per CDR3 protein. The data contain about 340,000 distinct CDR3 sequences, under 20% of them singletons. Specimen: PBMCs, mostly from graft donor cells, collected 360 days after TCRalphabeta/CD19-depleted stem cell transplant. These receptors originate from a male patient under 10 years old who had a stem cell transplant for acute lymphoblastic leukemia, so the T cells may come from the graft donor. Each CDR3 is given with its conserved first and last residue. Fields, in order: D gene, J gene, V gene, CDR3 protein. D genes are given only for firm matches.

D: .
J: TRBJ2-1
V: TRBV7-9
CDR3: CASSSPGSSYNEQFF

D: TRBD1
J: TRBJ2-5
V: TRBV6-2/TRBV6-3
CDR3: CASSYPGTGYETQYF

D: .
J: TRBJ2-5
V: TRBV4-2
CDR3: CASSQDGQGAHIETQYF

D: .
J: TRBJ1-5
V: TRBV2
CDR3: CASSVVQGNQPQHF

D: .
J: TRBJ1-2
V: TRBV12-3/TRBV12-4
CDR3: CASSLRDVGLDGYTF

D: TRBD1
J: TRBJ1-1
V: TRBV6-2/TRBV6-3
CDR3: CASSSGDRGAGTEAFF

D: TRBD1
J: TRBJ2-3
V: TRBV29-1
CDR3: CSASDRGRLTDTQYF

D: .
J: TRBJ2-1
V: TRBV14
CDR3: CASSYYQVVYNEQFF

D: .
J: TRBJ2-7
V: TRBV4-1
CDR3: CASSQEPGRTYEQYF

D: .
J: TRBJ2-7
V: TRBV7-2
CDR3: CASSLPPTYEQYF

D: .
J: TRBJ2-1
V: TRBV29-1
CDR3: CSVEGWVAGSRSLLGDEQFF

D: .
J: TRBJ2-1
V: TRBV12-3/TRBV12-4
CDR3: CASSFDRFNEQFF